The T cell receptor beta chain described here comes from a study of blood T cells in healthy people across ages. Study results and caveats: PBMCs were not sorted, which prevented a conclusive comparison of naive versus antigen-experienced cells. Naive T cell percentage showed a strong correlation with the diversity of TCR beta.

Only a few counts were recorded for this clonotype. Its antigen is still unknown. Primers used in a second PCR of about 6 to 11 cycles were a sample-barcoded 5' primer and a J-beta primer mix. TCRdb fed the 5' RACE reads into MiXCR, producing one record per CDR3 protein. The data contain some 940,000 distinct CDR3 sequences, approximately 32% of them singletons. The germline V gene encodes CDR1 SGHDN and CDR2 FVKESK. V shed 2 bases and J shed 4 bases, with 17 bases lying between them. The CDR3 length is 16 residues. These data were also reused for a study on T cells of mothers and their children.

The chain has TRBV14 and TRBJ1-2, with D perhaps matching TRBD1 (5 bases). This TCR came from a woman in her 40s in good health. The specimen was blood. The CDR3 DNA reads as TGTGCCAGCAGCCAACTGATCAGGGAATGGCCCTATGGCTACACCTTC. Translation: CASSQLIREWPYGYTF.